These 23 T cell receptor beta chains share one sample of origin, sequenced in a study of blood T cell repertoires in COVID-19. The table came from immunoSEQ multiplex PCR; TCRdb's copy has only in-frame clones and leaves some out. The data contain a few hundred thousand clones, about 85% of them seen just once; the ten biggest clones take up just under 1%. Sequenced: peripheral blood. The source of these receptors is a man in his forties or fifties with acute or convalescent COVID-19.

This clone has only one observation. This chain connects TRBV11-3 to TRBJ2-2; D unclear. The V and J ends lost 1 base and 3 bases respectively, with 3 bases between them. The CDR3 loop spans 13 amino acids. Germline V gives CDR1 SGHNT, CDR2 YENEEA. The CDR3 coding sequence is TGTGCCAGCAGCTTAGTCGACACCGGGGAGCTGTTTTTT. Its protein product is CASSLVDTGELFF.

The chain joins TRBV7-8 to TRBJ1-4; D not resolved. The CDR3 is 15 amino acids. V was trimmed by 2 bases and J by 5 bases, leaving 12 bases between them. From germline, CDR1 is SGHVS and CDR2 FQNEAQ. CDR3 sequence: CASSLLGLGNEKLFF. CDR3 nucleotide sequence: TGTGCCAGCAGCTTACTCGGACTGGGAAATGAAAAACTGTTTTTT.

This chain joins TRBV2 and TRBJ1-1; D ambiguous. Germline loops: CDR1 SNHLY, CDR2 FYNNEI. V was pared by 5 bases and J by 8 bases, with 12 bases between. CDR3 length equals 12 residues. This chain's CDR3 is CASSQDSLEAFF. DNA for the CDR3: TGTGCCAGCAGTCAGGACTCCCTCGAAGCTTTCTTT.

The rearrangement uses TRBV28 and TRBJ1-1, with TRBD1 identical over 9 bases. The CDR3 has 14 amino acids. The germline V gene has CDR1 MDHEN and CDR2 SYDVKM. The V and J ends lost 5 bases and 11 bases, in that order; junction bases with no gene match: 12. The DNA of the CDR3 is TGTGCCAGCAGTCCGCAGGACAGGGGCCGTCGTGCTTTCTTT. Protein product: CASSPQDRGRRAFF.

J is TRBJ1-2 and V is TRBV18; 9 bases match TRBD1. The germline gives CDR1 KGHSH, CDR2 LQKENI. The CDR3 runs 14 residues. V gave up 3 bases and J gave up 8 bases; unmatched junction bases: 7. The DNA of the CDR3 is TGTGCCAGCTCACCCGTGGGACAGGGAGACGGCTACACCTTC. Amino acid sequence: CASSPVGQGDGYTF.

This clone was counted once. V and J are TRBV19 and TRBJ1-2; no reliable D call. Germline CDR1 and CDR2: LNHDA and SQIVND (reference sequence). Trimming took 7 bases from V and 4 from J, leaving 19 bases between them. The CDR3 is made up of 15 amino acids. The CDR3 reads CASNAPRESPYGYTF. The CDR3 DNA is TGTGCCAGTAATGCCCCGAGGGAGAGCCCCTATGGCTACACCTTC.

The DNA for the CDR3 is TGTGCCAGCAGAGACGGGACAGGGGGAGGAGAGACCCAGTACTTC. Its protein is CASRDGTGGGETQYF. The chain couples TRBV11-2 to TRBJ2-5; 11 nucleotides line up with TRBD1. Germline values: CDR1 SGHAT, CDR2 FQNNGV. Losses at the gene ends were 6 bases for V and 4 bases for J; bases not matched to a gene: 7. The CDR3 length is 15 residues.

This rearrangement joins TRBV5-4 to TRBJ1-1; D is unclear. The CDR3 covers 13 residues. Per the germline V gene, CDR1 is SGHNT and CDR2 is YYREEE (reference sequence). V lost 2 bases, J lost 4 bases, and 9 bases lay in between. The CDR3 is CASSLYSGTEAFF. The CDR3 DNA is TGTGCCAGCAGCTTATACTCAGGCACTGAAGCTTTCTTT.

This clone has just a few counts. The chain carries TRBV7-3 and TRBJ1-6, with a possible D match to TRBD1 (5 bases). Between the trimmed V and J ends, which lost 4 bases and 10 bases, there was a span of 11 bases. The CDR3 is 13 residues long. Per the germline V gene, CDR1 is SGHTA and CDR2 is FQGTGA. In DNA form, the CDR3 reads TGTGCCAGCAGCTCCGGGGGAGGCTCACCCCTCCACTTT. Protein: CASSSGGGSPLHF.

This clone appeared once. This sequence joins TRBV5-6 and TRBJ2-7; D perhaps matches TRBD1 (5 bases). V was shortened by 1 base and J by 2 bases, with 25 bases between the two germline ends. Germline values: CDR1 SGHDT, CDR2 YYEEEE. The CDR3 consists of 19 residues. CDR3 protein: CASSLLAIWGSPRPYEQYF. The CDR3, as DNA: TGTGCCAGCAGCTTGTTGGCCATTTGGGGCAGCCCTCGACCCTACGAGCAGTACTTC.

The CDR3 nucleotides are TGTGCCAGCAGCTTACTCTCGGGGGGCTTGAGAAATGAGCAGTTCTTC. This encodes CASSLLSGGLRNEQFF. The V and J genes are TRBV13 and TRBJ2-1, with D maybe TRBD2 (7 bases). CDR1 is PRHDT, CDR2 FYEKMQ, per germline (reference sequence). The V end was cut by 2 bases, the J end by 7 bases, with 18 bases between. This CDR3 spans 16 amino acids.

The rearrangement uses TRBV2 and TRBJ1-1, with TRBD1 matching 9 bases. The CDR3 extends over 15 amino acids. J lost 5 bases, V lost 10 bases, and 14 bases had no gene match. Germline V gene data show CDR1 as SNHLY and CDR2 as FYNNEI. CDR3 DNA sequence: TGTGCCATCCGCGCTCCGGGACAGGGTAGTACTGAAGCTTTCTTT. It codes for CAIRAPGQGSTEAFF. The full variable domain, completed using reference TRBV2 and TRBJ1-1, is EPEVTQTPSHQVTQMGQEVILRCVPISNHLYFYWYRQILGQKVEFLVSFYNNEISEKSEIFDDQFSVERPDGSNFTLKIRSTKLEDSAMYFCAIRAPGQGSTEAFFGQGTRLTVV.

This clone was recorded a few times. The V gene is TRBV14, the J gene TRBJ1-2, with D perhaps matching TRBD1 (5 bases). This CDR3 has 15 residues. Germline-derived CDR1 and CDR2 are SGHDN and FVKESK. V was shortened by 1 base and J by 6 bases, with 15 bases between the two germline ends. The CDR3 DNA reads TGTGCCAGCAGCCAAGGGGGCAGCCAGAGCCATGGCTACACCTTC. It encodes CASSQGGSQSHGYTF.

The chain has TRBV3-1 (or the pseudogene TRBV3-2) and TRBJ2-7; 11 positions agree with TRBD1. V shed 3 bases and J 5 bases; nucleotides not matched to a gene: 3. The germline V gene encodes CDR1 LGHDT and CDR2 YNNKEL (reference sequence). This CDR3 contains 14 residues. The CDR3 sequence: CASSHGTGGNEQYF. DNA for the CDR3: TGTGCCAGCAGCCACGGGACAGGGGGTAACGAGCAGTACTTC.

The chain couples TRBV6-5 to TRBJ1-5; perhaps TRBD1 as D (5 bases). This CDR3 spans 13 amino acids. The germline gives CDR1 MNHEY, CDR2 SVGAGI. V lost 6 bases and J 4 bases, leaving 10 bases between the germline ends. In DNA form, the CDR3 reads TGTGCCAGCAGGCGACAGAAGAATCAGCCCCAGCATTTT. Its protein is CASRRQKNQPQHF.

CDR3 nucleotide sequence: TGTGCCAGCAGCTTCAGCCGGGGGATCACAGATACGCAGTATTTT. Amino acids: CASSFSRGITDTQYF. The V call is TRBV7-3, the J call TRBJ2-3, with D possibly matching TRBD2 (6 bases). CDR3 length: 15 residues. Looked up from germline, CDR1 is SGHTA and CDR2 is FQGTGA. The V and J ends lost 3 bases and 2 bases respectively, with 12 bases between them.

This sequence joins TRBV19 and TRBJ2-3; 10 positions match TRBD1. This CDR3 has 14 amino acids. Germline lookup yields CDR1 LNHDA and CDR2 SQIVND (reference sequence). Trimming removed 3 bases from V and 5 bases from J; junction bases left unmatched: 2. Written as DNA, the CDR3 is TGTGCCAGTAGTATTGGACAGGGGGTAGATACGCAGTATTTT. This sequence encodes CASSIGQGVDTQYF.

This clone was detected only a few times. The chain recombines TRBV10-2 with TRBJ2-5; perhaps TRBD2 as D (6 bases). The CDR3 loop spans 13 amino acids. Germline-derived CDR1 and CDR2 are WSHSY and SAAADI. The V end lost 6 bases, the J end lost 3 bases, and 11 bases lay between the germline ends. The CDR3 protein is CASRDYLEETQYF. The CDR3 DNA follows: TGCGCCAGCAGGGACTACTTAGAAGAGACCCAGTACTTC.

The chain employs TRBV18 and TRBJ2-3; the match to TRBD1 covers 7 bases. The CDR3 is 16 residues long. Germline V gene sequence: CDR1 KGHSH, CDR2 LQKENI. Trimming removed 0 bases from V and 2 bases from J; junction bases left unmatched: 5. CDR3 region: CASSPPGTVVTDTQYF. In DNA form, the CDR3 reads TGTGCCAGCTCACCACCAGGGACAGTCGTCACAGATACGCAGTATTTT.

In this sample, this clone turned up a few times. The chain employs TRBV5-4 and TRBJ2-7, with no clear D. The CDR3 has 13 amino acids. Germline V gives CDR1 SGHNT, CDR2 YYREEE (reference sequence). The V end was cut by 4 bases, the J end by 0 bases, with 8 bases between. The CDR3 DNA is TGTGCCAGCAGCAAAGAGAGCTCCTACGAGCAGTACTTC. Protein sequence: CASSKESSYEQYF.

The chain has TRBV2 and TRBJ2-2, with a possible D match to TRBD1 (5 bases). The CDR3 length is 13 residues. Trimming shortened V by 4 bases and J by 8 bases, and 11 bases separated the two germline ends. Per germline, CDR1 SNHLY and CDR2 FYNNEI. CDR3 bases: TGTGCCAGCAGTGCGGGTTACAGGGGGGAGCTGTTTTTT. Translating gives CASSAGYRGELFF.

This chain joins TRBV5-1 and TRBJ2-7; D possibly corresponds to TRBD1 (5 bases). The CDR3 contains 15 residues. Per germline, CDR1 SGHRS and CDR2 YFSETQ. The ends were cut back, 0 bases at V and 5 bases at J, with 15 bases in the middle. This CDR3 is CASSLGGRTPDEQYF. The CDR3 DNA reads as TGCGCCAGCAGCTTGGGGGGCCGGACCCCCGACGAGCAGTACTTC.

This chain links TRBV5-4 with TRBJ2-1; perhaps TRBD2 as D (6 bases). In germline, CDR1 is SGHNT, CDR2 YYREEE (reference sequence). The CDR3 is made up of 15 amino acids. The V end was cut by 4 bases, the J end by 5 bases, with 16 bases between. This chain's CDR3 is CASSAGPIGDNEQFF. Here the CDR3 DNA reads TGTGCCAGCAGCGCGGGACCCATTGGGGACAATGAGCAGTTCTTC.